These T cell receptor beta chains were read from a single sample in a study of Tregs in tolerant kidney transplant recipients. This table comes from immunoSEQ multiplex PCR, and its TCRdb copy is limited to in-frame clones, with some not included. The table shows around 77,000 clones, with around 98% occurring only once. The sequencing used CD4+ T cells from blood, collected before the transplant. Receptor source: a human donor who received a combined kidney and bone marrow transplant. CDR3s include the opening cysteine and the closing phenylalanine or tryptophan. Fields, in order: J gene, D gene, V gene, CDR3 protein, CDR3 DNA. D genes are given only for firm matches.

TRBJ2-7 | TRBD2 | TRBV5-4 | CASSLGTSGYEQYF | TGTGCCAGCAGCTTGGGGACTAGCGGCTACGAGCAGTACTTC
TRBJ2-6 | - | TRBV9 | CASSGDTGANVLTF | TGTGCCAGCAGCGGCGACACTGGGGCCAACGTCCTGACTTTC
TRBJ2-1 | - | TRBV7-9 | CASSLGVGGYNEQFF | TGTGCCAGCAGCTTAGGGGTAGGGGGCTACAATGAGCAGTTCTTC
TRBJ2-7 | TRBD2 | TRBV5-4 | CASSLVAGGPVYEQYF | TGTGCCAGCAGCTTGGTCGCGGGAGGGCCAGTATACGAGCAGTACTTC
TRBJ2-3 | - | TRBV12-5 | CASGLSSMGTDTQYF | TGTGCTAGTGGTTTGTCTAGTATGGGTACAGATACGCAGTATTTT
TRBJ2-1 | - | TRBV6-6 | CASSPRSVGEQFF | TGTGCCAGCAGCCCCAGGTCGGTCGGTGAGCAGTTCTTC
TRBJ2-7 | - | TRBV14 | CASSQERGASSYEQYF | TGTGCCAGCAGCCAAGAGAGAGGAGCTAGTTCCTACGAGCAGTACTTC
TRBJ2-7 | TRBD2 | TRBV6-6 | CASSSGGVYEQYF | TGTGCCAGCAGTTCCGGGGGGGTCTACGAGCAGTACTTC
TRBJ1-2 | - | TRBV5-1 | CASSSEGAYGYTF | TGCGCCAGCAGCTCGGAAGGGGCATATGGCTACACCTTC
TRBJ2-1 | - | TRBV5-8 | CATSPPQQGWYNEQFF | TGTGCCACCAGCCCCCCCCAACAGGGCTGGTACAATGAGCAGTTCTTC
TRBJ2-7 | TRBD1 | TRBV7-9 | CASSFIQGAYEQYF | TGTGCCAGCAGCTTTATACAGGGGGCTTACGAGCAGTACTTC
TRBJ2-1 | - | TRBV6-5 | CASRGTGKGDDEQFF | TGTGCCAGCAGGGGAACAGGGAAGGGGGACGATGAGCAGTTCTTC